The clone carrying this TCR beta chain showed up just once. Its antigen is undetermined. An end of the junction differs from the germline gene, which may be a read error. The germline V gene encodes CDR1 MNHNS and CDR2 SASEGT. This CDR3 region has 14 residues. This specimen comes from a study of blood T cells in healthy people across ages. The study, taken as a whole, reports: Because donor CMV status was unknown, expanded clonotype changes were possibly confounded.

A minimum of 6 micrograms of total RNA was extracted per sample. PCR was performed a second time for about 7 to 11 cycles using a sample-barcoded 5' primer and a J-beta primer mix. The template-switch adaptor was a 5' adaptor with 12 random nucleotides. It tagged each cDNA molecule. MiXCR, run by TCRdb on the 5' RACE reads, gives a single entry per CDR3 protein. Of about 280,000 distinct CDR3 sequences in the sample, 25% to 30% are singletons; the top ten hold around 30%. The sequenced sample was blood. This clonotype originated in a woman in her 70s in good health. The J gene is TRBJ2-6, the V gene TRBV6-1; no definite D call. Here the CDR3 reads CAGSEQHGANVLTF. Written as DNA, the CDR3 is TGTGCCGGCAGTGAACAGCATGGGGCCAACGTCCTGACTTTC.